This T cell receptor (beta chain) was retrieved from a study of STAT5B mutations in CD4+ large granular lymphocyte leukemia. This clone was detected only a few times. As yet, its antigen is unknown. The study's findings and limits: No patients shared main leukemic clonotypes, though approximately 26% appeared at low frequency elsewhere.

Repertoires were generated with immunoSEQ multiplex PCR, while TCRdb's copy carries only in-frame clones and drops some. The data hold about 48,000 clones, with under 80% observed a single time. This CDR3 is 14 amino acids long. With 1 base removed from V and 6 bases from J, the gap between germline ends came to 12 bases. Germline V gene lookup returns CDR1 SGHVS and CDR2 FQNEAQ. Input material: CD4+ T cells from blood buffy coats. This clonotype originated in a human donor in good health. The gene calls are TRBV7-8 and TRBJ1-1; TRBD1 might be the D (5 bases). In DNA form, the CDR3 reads TGTGCCAGCAGCTTAGGGGACCGGGTGTCTGAAGCTTTCTTT. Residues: CASSLGDRVSEAFF.